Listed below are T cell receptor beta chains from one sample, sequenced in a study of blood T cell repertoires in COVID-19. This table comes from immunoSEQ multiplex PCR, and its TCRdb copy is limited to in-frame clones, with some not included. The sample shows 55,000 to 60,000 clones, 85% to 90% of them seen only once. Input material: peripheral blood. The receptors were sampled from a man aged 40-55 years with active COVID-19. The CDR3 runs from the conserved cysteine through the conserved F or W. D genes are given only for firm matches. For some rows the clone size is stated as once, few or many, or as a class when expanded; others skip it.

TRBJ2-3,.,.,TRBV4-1,TGCGCCAGCAGCTTCCAGGGGCCGGAGGCCACAGATACGCAGTATTTT,CASSFQGPEATDTQYF
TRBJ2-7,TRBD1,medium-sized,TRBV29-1,TGCAGCGTTGAAGCGACAGGGGCGGAAGACGAGCAGTACTTC,CSVEATGAEDEQYF
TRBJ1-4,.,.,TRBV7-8,TGTGCCAGCAGCCCGCAGGGCGGTGAAAAACTGTTTTTT,CASSPQGGEKLFF
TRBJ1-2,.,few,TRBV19,TGTGCCAGTAGACCCCGGGAGATAGGGTATGGCTACACCTTC,CASRPREIGYGYTF
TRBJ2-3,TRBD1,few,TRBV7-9,TGTGCCAGCAGCTTACTAGAGTCAGGGGGCTTTAACACAGATACGCAGTATTTT,CASSLLESGGFNTDTQYF
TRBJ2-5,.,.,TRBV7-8,TGTGCCAGCAGCCCCCGGTTTCACTACCAAGAGACCCAGTACTTC,CASSPRFHYQETQYF
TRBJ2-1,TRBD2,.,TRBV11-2,TGTGCCAGCAGCCTAGGACTAGCTGGGGAGCAGTTCTTC,CASSLGLAGEQFF
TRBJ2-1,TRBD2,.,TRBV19,TGTGCCAGTAGTATAGTAGTTAGCGGGAGAAGCTCCTACAATGAGCAGTTCTTC,CASSIVVSGRSSYNEQFF
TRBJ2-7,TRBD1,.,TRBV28,TGTGCCAGCAGTTTAACCCCCCCCGGGACAGGGGGATGGTACGAGCAGTACTTC,CASSLTPPGTGGWYEQYF
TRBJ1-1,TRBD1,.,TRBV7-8,TGTGCCAGCAGCTTACCCGGACAGGCCACTGCAGCTTTCTTT,CASSLPGQATAAFF
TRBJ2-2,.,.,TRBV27,TGTGCCAGCAGTTTGGGGGCAGCCACCGGGGAGCTGTTTTTT,CASSLGAATGELFF
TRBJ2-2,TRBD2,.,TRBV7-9,TGTGCCAGCAGCCCGGGACTAACAAACACCGGGGAGCTGTTTTTT,CASSPGLTNTGELFF
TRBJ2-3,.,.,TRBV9,TGTGCCAGCAGCGGGGGACTTCTGGTCGGTACGCAGTATTTT,CASSGGLLVGTQYF
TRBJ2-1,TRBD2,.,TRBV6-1,TGTGCCAGCAGTGAACCGGGACTAGCGGGATACAATGAGCAGTTCTTC,CASSEPGLAGYNEQFF
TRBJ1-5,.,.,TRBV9,TGTGCCAGCAGCTCCGGGTGGGGCAATCAGCCCCAGCATTTT,CASSSGWGNQPQHF
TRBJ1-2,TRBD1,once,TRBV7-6,TGTGCCAGCAGCTTAGGGACAGGGAGAGGAGGTGGCTACACCTTC,CASSLGTGRGGGYTF
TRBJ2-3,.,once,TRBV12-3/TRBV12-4,TGTGCCAGCAGAGACGACAGCCATACGCAGTATTTT,CASRDDSHTQYF
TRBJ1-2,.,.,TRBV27,TGTGCCAGCAGTTTATCGGGGGCGCTTGGCTACACCTTC,CASSLSGALGYTF
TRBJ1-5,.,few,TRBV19,TGTGCCAGTAGTAACTCCTATCAGCCCCAGCATTTT,CASSNSYQPQHF
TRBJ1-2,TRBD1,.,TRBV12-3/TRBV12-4,TGTGCCAGCAGTCCTGACAGGGTTTATGGCTACACCTTC,CASSPDRVYGYTF
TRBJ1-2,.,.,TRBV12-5,TGTGGGGAGGGTATCTATGGCTACACCTTC,CGEGIYGYTF
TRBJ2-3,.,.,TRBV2,TGTGCCAGCCAGACTACTATCATCACAGATACGCAGTATTTT,CASQTTIITDTQYF
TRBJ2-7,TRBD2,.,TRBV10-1,TGCGCCAGCAGTGAAGGCGGGAGCGCCCACGAGCAGTACTTC,CASSEGGSAHEQYF
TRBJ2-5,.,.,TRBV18,TGTGCCAGCTCACCAGAGCAGACCCAGTACTTC,CASSPEQTQYF
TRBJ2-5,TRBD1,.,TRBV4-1,TGCGCCAGCAGCCAAGATGGGACAGGGAGGTTGGGGGAGACCCAGTACTTC,CASSQDGTGRLGETQYF
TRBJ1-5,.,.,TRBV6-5,TGTGCCAGCAGTTACTCAATCCCATCAGATCAGCCCCAGCATTTT,CASSYSIPSDQPQHF
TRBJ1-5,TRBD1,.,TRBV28,TGTGCCAGCAGTTCAACCAAACACCGCCGGACAGGGAGGAGTCAGCCCCAGCATTTT,CASSSTKHRRTGRSQPQHF
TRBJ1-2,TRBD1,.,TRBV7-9,TGTGCCAGCAGCCAATCCATTTTCCCGGACAGGGATGGCTACACCTTC,CASSQSIFPDRDGYTF
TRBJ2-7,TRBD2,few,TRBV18,TGTGCCAGCTCACCGGGACTAGCGGGGGCCTACGAGCAGTACTTC,CASSPGLAGAYEQYF
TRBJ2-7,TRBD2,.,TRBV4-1,TGCGCCAGCAGCCACCAAACCCCGGGACTAGCGGGAGAAGGCCACGAGCAGTACTTC,CASSHQTPGLAGEGHEQYF
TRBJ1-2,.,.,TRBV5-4,TGTGCCAGCAGCTTCGAGTATTCTAACTATGGCTACACCTTC,CASSFEYSNYGYTF
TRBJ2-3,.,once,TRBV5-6,TGTGCCAGCAGCTTTACTAGACGGACAGATACGCAGTATTTT,CASSFTRRTDTQYF
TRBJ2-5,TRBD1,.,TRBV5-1,TGCGCCAGCAGCCTAGCCCTCGGACAGGCTCAGACCCAGTACTTC,CASSLALGQAQTQYF
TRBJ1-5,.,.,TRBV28,TGTGCCAGCAGTTTAGGGCAGGGGTTCCGGTTGCCCCAGCATTTT,CASSLGQGFRLPQHF
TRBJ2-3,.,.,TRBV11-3,TGTGCCAGCAGTTCCAGAGCGCAAGCAGATACGCAGTATTTT,CASSSRAQADTQYF
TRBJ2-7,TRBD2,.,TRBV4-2,TGTGCCAGCAGCCAAGATGTAACTAGCGGTGGGGGGGAGCAGTACTTC,CASSQDVTSGGGEQYF
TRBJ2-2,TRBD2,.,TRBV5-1,TGCGCCAGCAGCTCAGCGGGAGGGCCCGGGGAGCTGTTTTTT,CASSSAGGPGELFF
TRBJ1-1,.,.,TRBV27,TGTGCCAGCAGTCCCGGGATCGGGACTTTCTTT,CASSPGIGTFF
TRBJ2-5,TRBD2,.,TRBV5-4,TGTGCCAGCAGCCTACGGACTAGTTTCCAAGAGACCCAGTACTTC,CASSLRTSFQETQYF
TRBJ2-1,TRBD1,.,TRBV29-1,TGCAGCGTTGTGACAGGGGGCTCCTACAATGAGCAGTTCTTC,CSVVTGGSYNEQFF
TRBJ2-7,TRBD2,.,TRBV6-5,TGTGCCAGCAGCCTGGGACTAGCGGGGTACGAGCAGTACTTC,CASSLGLAGYEQYF
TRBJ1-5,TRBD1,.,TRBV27,TGTGCCAGCAGTTCCACAGGGGGCGCCCGGCAGCCCCAGCATTTT,CASSSTGGARQPQHF
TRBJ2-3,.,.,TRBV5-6,TGTGCCAGCAGCCCTGGGCCAGATACGCAGTATTTT,CASSPGPDTQYF
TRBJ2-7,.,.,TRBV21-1,TGTGCCAGCAGCAAAAGAAGGACAGGGGGCGGCGAGCAGTACTTC,CASSKRRTGGGEQYF
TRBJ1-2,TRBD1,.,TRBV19,TGTGCCAGTAGCGAGATTCACAGGGGGAACTATGGCTACACCTTC,CASSEIHRGNYGYTF
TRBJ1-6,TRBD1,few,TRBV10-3,TGTGCCATCAGTCAGGACAGGGGGCAATCACCCCTCCACTTT,CAISQDRGQSPLHF